This TCR beta chain was retrieved from a study of a mutant IDH1 vaccine in newly diagnosed glioma (dated by TCRdb to the early 2020s). Regarding the complete study: Of the approximately 33 treated patients, around 62% were male and approximately 40% were female, and a mean age of around 40 years was recorded. Prior to enrollment, patients had been given standard therapy consisting of radiotherapy alone, temozolomide alone, or radiochemotherapy with temozolomide, with the combination given to most patients. Peripheral blood was collected at six visits: V03 (baseline), V05, V07, V10, V12 and V13. For exploratory analyses, around 26 treated patients had longitudinal TCRB deep sequencing done wherever samples were available.

The investigation overall reported the following: The authors noted that analyses of patient blood samples could not be reproduced because of sample limitations. Across multiple MHC alleles, vaccine-induced immune responses were seen in 90% to 95% of patients. Changes in the top peripheral T cell clonotypes picked up by TCRB sequencing did not appear to be linked to pseudoprogression. Selection of PBMC samples for TCRB deep sequencing was based on availability.

The label giving this sample's time point can be read as: baseline, week 1 (first vaccination visit). Read against the paper, the sample's treatment or condition label means: pre-vaccination baseline after standard-of-care therapy. Newly diagnosed WHO grade 3 or 4 IDH1-mutant astrocytomas showing loss of nuclear ATRX were present in the donors. The samples were drawn from NOA16, a multicentre, single-arm, open-label phase I trial in Germany that tested a mutant IDH1 peptide vaccine in humans for the first time. Visit V03 blood draws served as the baseline sample for immunogenicity testing. Genomic DNA for TCRB sequencing was extracted from EDTA blood using the DNeasy Blood and Tissue Kit. The protocol used for the library was the immunoSEQ multiplex PCR assay. Following the manufacturer's protocol, the hsTCRB Kit was used to amplify rearranged TCR beta chain sequences. Sequencing of TCRB libraries was carried out on an Illumina MiSeq. For the original study's pipeline: The kit vendor's proprietary platform handled demultiplexing, trimming and gene mapping. The table comes from immuneACCESS by way of TCRdb, which keeps in-frame sequences with V and J called. Part of the clones is missing from these tables; in studies checked, under half for an unresolved V gene and the rest for unknown reasons. V, J and clone size are taken as reported in that table, and D and trimming were inferred from the DNA itself. The sample includes 70,000 to 95,000 clones, with roughly four fifths observed a single time. The top ten clones comprise about 5.3% of the sample.

A note on this clone: Its antigen is still unknown. The sample holds no much larger clone one base away, and base qualities are not on file.

The germline V and J ends show losses of 7 bases and 4 bases respectively, and no gene match explains 5 bases of the junction. The CDR3 contains 13 residues, cysteine and phenylalanine counted. Kept here is only the CDR3 DNA, which spans 39 bases and is read in frame from base 1. CDR1 is given as MNHNS and CDR2 as SASEGT, both from the germline V gene. The material was PBMCs, obtained from a glioma patient treated with radiotherapy, temozolomide or both. The chain was built from TRBV6-1 and TRBJ2-7; 9 nucleotides in the junction match TRBD1. The sequence was collected from a man in his forties or fifties with glioma. Some clones in this sample may be carry-over from other donors' samples. In nucleotides, the sequence is TGTGCCAGCACCCCGGGACAGGGATACGAGCAGTACTTC. This codes for CASTPGQGYEQYF.